This TCR beta chain was recorded in a study of blood T cell repertoires in COVID-19. The repertoire was sequenced with immunoSEQ multiplex PCR; TCRdb's copy has only in-frame clones and lacks some. The profile shows about 150,000 clones, roughly 84% of them singletons. This clonotype originated in a man aged 55 to 70 with COVID-19, enrolled during active disease. The sample consisted of peripheral blood.

The CDR3 nucleotides read TGCGCCAGCAGCCATCCCCAGGGTGGCGTTTATGGCTACACCTTC. It yields the protein CASSHPQGGVYGYTF. The rearrangement uses TRBV4-3 and TRBJ1-2, with D tentatively TRBD1 (5 bases). Trimming left V 3 bases short and J 5 bases short, with 16 bases between. The CDR3 is made up of 15 amino acids. Per germline, CDR1 LGHNA and CDR2 YSLEER.